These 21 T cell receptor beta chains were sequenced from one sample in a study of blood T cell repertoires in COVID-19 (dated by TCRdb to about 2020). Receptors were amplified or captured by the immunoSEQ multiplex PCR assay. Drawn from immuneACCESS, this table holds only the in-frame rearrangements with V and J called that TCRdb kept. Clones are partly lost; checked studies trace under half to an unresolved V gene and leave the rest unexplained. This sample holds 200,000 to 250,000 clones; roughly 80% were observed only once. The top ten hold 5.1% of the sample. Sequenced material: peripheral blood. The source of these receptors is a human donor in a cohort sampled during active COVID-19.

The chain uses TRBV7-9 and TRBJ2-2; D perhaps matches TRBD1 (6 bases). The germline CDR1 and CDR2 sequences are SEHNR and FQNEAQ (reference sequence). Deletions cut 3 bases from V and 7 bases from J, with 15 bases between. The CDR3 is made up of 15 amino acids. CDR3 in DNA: TGTGCCAGCAGCTTGGCCAGGGGCTATAGCGGGGAGCTGTTTTTT. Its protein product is CASSLARGYSGELFF.

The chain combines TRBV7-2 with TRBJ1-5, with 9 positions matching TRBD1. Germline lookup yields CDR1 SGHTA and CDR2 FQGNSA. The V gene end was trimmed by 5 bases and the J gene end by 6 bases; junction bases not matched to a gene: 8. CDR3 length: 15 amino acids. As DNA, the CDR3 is TGTGCCAGCAGCGGTGGGACAGGGAATACTCAGCCCCAGCATTTT. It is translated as CASSGGTGNTQPQHF.

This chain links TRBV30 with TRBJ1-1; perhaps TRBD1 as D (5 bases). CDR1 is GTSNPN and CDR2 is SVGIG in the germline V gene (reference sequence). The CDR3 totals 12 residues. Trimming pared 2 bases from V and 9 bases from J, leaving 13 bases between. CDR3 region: CAWSHMGLQAFF. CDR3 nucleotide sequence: TGTGCCTGGAGTCATATGGGACTCCAAGCTTTCTTT.

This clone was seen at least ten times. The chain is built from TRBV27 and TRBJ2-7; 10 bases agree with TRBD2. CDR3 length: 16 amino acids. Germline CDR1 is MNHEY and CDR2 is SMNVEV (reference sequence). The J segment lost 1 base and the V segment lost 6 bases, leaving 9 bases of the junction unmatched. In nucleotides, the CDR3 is TGTGCCAGCAGCCAGGATCCGGGACTAGCGTCCTACGAGCAGTACTTC. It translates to CASSQDPGLASYEQYF.

CDR3 amino acids: CASSLKTGVSYEQYF. CDR3 bases: TGTGCCAGCAGCCTAAAGACAGGGGTTTCCTACGAGCAGTACTTC. The chain has TRBV27 and TRBJ2-7, with 8 bases that match TRBD1. CDR1 and CDR2 from the germline V gene are MNHEY and SMNVEV (reference sequence). V lost 6 bases, J lost 1 base, and 8 bases stayed unmatched. The CDR3 runs to 15 residues.

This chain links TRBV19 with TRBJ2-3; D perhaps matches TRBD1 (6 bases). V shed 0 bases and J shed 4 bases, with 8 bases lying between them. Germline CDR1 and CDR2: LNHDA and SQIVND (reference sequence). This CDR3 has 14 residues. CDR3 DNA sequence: TGTGCCAGTAGTATAGAAAGACAGGCAGATACGCAGTATTTT. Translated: CASSIERQADTQYF.

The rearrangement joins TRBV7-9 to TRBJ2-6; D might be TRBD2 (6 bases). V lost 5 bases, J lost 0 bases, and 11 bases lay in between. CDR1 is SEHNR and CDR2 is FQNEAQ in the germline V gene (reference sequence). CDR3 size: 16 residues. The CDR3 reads CASSPPGSSGANVLTF. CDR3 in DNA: TGTGCCAGCAGCCCCCCCGGGAGCTCTGGGGCCAACGTCCTGACTTTC. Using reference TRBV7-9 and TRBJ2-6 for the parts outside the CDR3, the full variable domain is DTGVSQNPRHKITKRGQNVTFRCDPISEHNRLYWYRQTLGQGPEFLTYFQNEAQLEKSRLLSDRFSAERPKGSFSTLEIQRTEQGDSAMYLCASSPPGSSGANVLTFGAGSRLTVL.

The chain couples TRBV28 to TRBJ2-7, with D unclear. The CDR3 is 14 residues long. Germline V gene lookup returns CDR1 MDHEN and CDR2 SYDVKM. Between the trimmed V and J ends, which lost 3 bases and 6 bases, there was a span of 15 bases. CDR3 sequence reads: CASSFIPSLPEQYF. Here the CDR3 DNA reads TGTGCCAGCAGTTTTATCCCCTCCCTCCCCGAGCAGTACTTC.

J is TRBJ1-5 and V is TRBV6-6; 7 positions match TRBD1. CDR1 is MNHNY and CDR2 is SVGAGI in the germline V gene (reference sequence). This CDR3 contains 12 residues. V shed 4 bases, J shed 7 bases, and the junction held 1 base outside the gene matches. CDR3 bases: TGTGCCAGCAGTTCAGGGGGGCAGCCCCAGCATTTT. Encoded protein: CASSSGGQPQHF.

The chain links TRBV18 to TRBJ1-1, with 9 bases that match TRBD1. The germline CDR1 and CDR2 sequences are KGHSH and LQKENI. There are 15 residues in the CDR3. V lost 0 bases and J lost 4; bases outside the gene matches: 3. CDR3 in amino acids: CASSPPTGGFTEAFF. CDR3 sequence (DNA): TGTGCCAGCTCACCACCGACAGGGGGTTTCACTGAAGCTTTCTTT.

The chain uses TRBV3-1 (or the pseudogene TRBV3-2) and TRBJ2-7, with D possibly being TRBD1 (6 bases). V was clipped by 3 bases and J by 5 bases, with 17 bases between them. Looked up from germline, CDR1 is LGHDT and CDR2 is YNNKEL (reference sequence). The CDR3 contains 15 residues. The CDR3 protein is CASSHRLDRTHEQYF. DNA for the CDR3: TGTGCCAGCAGCCATCGCCTCGACAGGACCCACGAGCAGTACTTC.

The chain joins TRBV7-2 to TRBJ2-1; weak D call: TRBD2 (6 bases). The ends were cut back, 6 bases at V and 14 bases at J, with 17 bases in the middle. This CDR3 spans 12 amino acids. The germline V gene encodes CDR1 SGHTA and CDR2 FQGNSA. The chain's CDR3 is CASRGPGSVKFF. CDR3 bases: TGTGCCAGCAGGGGACCCGGGAGTGTGAAGTTCTTC. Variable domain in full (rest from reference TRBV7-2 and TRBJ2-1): GAGVSQSPSNKVTEKGKDVELRCDPISGHTALYWYRQSLGQGLEFLIYFQGNSAPDKSGLPSDRFSAERTGGSVSTLTIQRTQQEDSAVYLCASRGPGSVKFFGPGTRLTVL.

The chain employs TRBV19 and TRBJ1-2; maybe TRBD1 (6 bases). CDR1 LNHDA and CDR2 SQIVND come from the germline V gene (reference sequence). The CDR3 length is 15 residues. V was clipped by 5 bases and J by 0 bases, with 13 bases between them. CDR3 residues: CASSQQGTSNYGYTF. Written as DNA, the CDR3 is TGTGCCAGTAGTCAACAGGGAACCTCTAACTATGGCTACACCTTC.

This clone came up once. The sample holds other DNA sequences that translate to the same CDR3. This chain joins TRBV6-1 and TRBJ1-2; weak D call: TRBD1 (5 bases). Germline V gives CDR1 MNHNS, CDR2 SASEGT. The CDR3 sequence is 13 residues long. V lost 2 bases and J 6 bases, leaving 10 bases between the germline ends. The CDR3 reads CASSERQGHGYTF. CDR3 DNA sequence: TGTGCCAGCAGTGAACGGCAGGGTCATGGCTACACCTTC.

This CDR3 reads CASSGAGLYEQYF. CDR3 DNA: TGTGCCAGCAGCGGAGCGGGTCTATACGAGCAGTACTTC. V gene TRBV5-5 combines with J gene TRBJ2-7, with TRBD2 as a possible D gene (6 bases). The CDR3 consists of 13 residues. Looked up from germline, CDR1 is SGHKS and CDR2 is YYEKEE (reference sequence). Trimming removed 4 bases from V and 4 bases from J, with 12 bases in between.

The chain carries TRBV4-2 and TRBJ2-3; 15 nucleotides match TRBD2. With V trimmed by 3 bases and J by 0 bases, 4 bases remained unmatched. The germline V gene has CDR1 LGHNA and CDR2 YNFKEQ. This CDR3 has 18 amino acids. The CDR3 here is CASSQGLAGGPSTDTQYF. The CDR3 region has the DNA TGTGCCAGCAGCCAGGGACTAGCGGGGGGCCCTAGCACAGATACGCAGTATTTT.

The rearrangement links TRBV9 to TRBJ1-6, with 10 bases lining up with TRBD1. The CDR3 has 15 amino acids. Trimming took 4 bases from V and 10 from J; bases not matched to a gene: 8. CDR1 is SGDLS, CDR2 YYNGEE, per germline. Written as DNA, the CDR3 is TGTGCCAGCAGCCCGTGGGACAGGGGCGGCTCACCCCTCCACTTT. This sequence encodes CASSPWDRGGSPLHF.

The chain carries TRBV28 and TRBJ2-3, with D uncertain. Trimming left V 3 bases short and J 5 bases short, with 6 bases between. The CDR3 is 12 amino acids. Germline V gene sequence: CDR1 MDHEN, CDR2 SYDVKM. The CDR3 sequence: CASSFRVDTQYF. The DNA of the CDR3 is TGTGCCAGCAGTTTCCGAGTAGATACGCAGTATTTT. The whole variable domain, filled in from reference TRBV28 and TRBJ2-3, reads DVKVTQSSRYLVKRTGEKVFLECVQDMDHENMFWYRQDPGLGLRLIYFSYDVKMKEKGDIPEGYSVSREKKERFSLILESASTNQTSMYLCASSFRVDTQYFGPGTRLTVL.

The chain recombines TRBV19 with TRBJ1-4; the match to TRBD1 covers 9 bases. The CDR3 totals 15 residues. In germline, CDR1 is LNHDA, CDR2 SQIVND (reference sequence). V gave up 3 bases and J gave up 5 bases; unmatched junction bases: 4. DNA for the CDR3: TGTGCCAGTAGTATTGCCGGGACAGGGAATGAAAAACTGTTTTTT. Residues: CASSIAGTGNEKLFF.

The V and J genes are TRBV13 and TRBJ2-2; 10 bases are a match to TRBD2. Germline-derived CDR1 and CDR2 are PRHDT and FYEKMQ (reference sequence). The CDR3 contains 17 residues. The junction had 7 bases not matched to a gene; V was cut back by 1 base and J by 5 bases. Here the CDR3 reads CASSLVPKLAGTGELFF. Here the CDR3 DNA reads TGTGCCAGCAGCTTAGTCCCCAAACTAGCGGGAACCGGGGAGCTGTTTTTT.

The CDR3 region has the DNA TGTGCCAGCAGCTTGGCCACGGGGTGGGTCACCGGGGAGCTGTTTTTT. It encodes CASSLATGWVTGELFF. The chain recombines TRBV5-6 with TRBJ2-2; maybe TRBD2 (5 bases). This CDR3 region has 16 residues. Between the trimmed V and J ends, which lost 0 bases and 4 bases, there was a span of 13 bases. Germline values: CDR1 SGHDT, CDR2 YYEEEE.